This T cell receptor (beta chain) was profiled in a study of technical replicates of blood from a handful of donors. Libraries were prepared by immunoSEQ multiplex PCR; TCRdb keeps only in-frame clonotypes and omits some of them. The table includes approximately 76,000 clones, around 85% detected once. V dropped 6 bases and J dropped 3; count of bases not matched to a gene: 7. This CDR3 comprises 14 residues. CDR1 LNHDA and CDR2 SQIVND come from the germline V gene (reference sequence). Sequencing used PBMCs. The clonotype comes from a human donor in good health. Some clones in this sample may be carry-over from other donors' samples. J is TRBJ1-2 and V is TRBV19; TRBD1 matches at 7 bases. The CDR3 loop is CASRPGTDHYGYTF. The CDR3 nucleotides read TGTGCCAGTAGACCCGGGACAGATCACTATGGCTACACCTTC.